This T cell receptor (beta chain) was found in a study of cytomegalovirus exposure and HLA in healthy donors. Study-level points and caveats: There were some V segments, including TRBV6-2 and TRBV6-3, excluded as indistinguishable. Follow-up analysis seemed to connect common viral pathogens with several of the most significant clusters identified. Using a false discovery rate of 0.05, a later analysis showed that 16,000 or so TCR beta sequences were associated with HLA alleles.

PCR employed 60 Vbeta and 13 Jbeta primers. TCRdb keeps only in-frame clones here, not all; method: immunoSEQ multiplex PCR. Among 210,000 or so clones listed, 76% were seen once. This CDR3 has 15 amino acids. Germline V lookup: CDR1 MNHEY, CDR2 SMNVEV (reference sequence). Trimming took 4 bases from V and 3 from J; bases not matched to a gene: 5. About this clone: Its matching antigen is unknown.

The rearrangement links TRBV27 to TRBJ2-3, with 9 bases matching TRBD1. The sequence came from a man between 18 and 35 years old in good health and CMV-seronegative. Sequences were obtained from PBMCs. CDR3 nucleotide sequence: TGTGCCAGCAGTTCCGGGACAGGGTGGACAGATACGCAGTATTTT. Encoded protein: CASSSGTGWTDTQYF.